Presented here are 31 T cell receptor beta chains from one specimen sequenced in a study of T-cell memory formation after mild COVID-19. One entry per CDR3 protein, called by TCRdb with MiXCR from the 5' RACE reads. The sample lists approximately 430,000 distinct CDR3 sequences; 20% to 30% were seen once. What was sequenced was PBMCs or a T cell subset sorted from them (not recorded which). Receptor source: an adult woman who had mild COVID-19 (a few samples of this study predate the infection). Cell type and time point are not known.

The CDR3 coding sequence is TGTGCCAGCAGTAGACAGGAAAGAGAAAAACTGTTTTTT. As protein: CASSRQEREKLFF. The chain recombines TRBV12-3 or TRBV12-4 with TRBJ1-4; maybe TRBD1 (6 bases). Trimming removed 5 bases at V and 8 bases at J, with 12 bases between. The CDR3 sequence is 13 residues long.

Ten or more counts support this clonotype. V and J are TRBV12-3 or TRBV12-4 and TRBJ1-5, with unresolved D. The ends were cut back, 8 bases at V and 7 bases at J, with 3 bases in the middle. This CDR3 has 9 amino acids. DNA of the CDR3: TGTGCCAGCGGACAGCCCCAGCATTTT. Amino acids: CASGQPQHF.

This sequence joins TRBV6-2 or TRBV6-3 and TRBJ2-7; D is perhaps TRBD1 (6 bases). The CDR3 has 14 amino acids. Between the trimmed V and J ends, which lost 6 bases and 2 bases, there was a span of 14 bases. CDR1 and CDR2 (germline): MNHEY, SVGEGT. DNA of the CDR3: TGTGCCAGCAGCGCCTGGACAGTAACCTACGAGCAGTACTTC. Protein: CASSAWTVTYEQYF.

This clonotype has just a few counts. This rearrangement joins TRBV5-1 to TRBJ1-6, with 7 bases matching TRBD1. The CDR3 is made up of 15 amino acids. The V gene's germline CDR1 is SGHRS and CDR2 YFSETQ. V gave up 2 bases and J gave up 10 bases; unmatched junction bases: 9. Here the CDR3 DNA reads TGCGCCAGCAGCTTATCCGGGACAGAATACTCACCCCTCCACTTT. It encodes CASSLSGTEYSPLHF.

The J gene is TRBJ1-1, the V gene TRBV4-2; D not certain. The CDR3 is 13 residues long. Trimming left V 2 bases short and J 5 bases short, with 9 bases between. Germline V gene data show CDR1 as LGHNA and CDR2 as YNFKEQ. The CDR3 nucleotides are TGTGCCAGCAGCCAATTAACCGGGACTGAAGCTTTCTTT. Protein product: CASSQLTGTEAFF.

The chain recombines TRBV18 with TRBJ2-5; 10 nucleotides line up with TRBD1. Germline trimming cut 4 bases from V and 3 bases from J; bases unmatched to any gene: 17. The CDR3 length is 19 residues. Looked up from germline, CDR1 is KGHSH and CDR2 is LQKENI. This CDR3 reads CASSRSIVLRDRGEETQYF. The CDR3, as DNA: TGTGCCAGCTCACGGTCCATCGTCCTCCGGGACAGGGGAGAAGAGACCCAGTACTTC.

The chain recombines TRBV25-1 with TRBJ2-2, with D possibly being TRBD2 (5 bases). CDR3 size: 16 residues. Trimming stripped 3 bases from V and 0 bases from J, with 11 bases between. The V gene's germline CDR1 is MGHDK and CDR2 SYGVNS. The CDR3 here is CASSDPADSNTGELFF. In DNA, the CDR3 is TGTGCCAGCAGTGACCCTGCGGACTCGAACACCGGGGAGCTGTTTTTT.

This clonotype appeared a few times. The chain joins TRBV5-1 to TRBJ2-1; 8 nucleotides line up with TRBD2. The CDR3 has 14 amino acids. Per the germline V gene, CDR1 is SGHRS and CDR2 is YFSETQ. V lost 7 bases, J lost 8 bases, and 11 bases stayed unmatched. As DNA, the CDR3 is TGCGCCAGCGGACTCGCACGGGGGGGCCATGAGCAGTTCTTC. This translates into CASGLARGGHEQFF.

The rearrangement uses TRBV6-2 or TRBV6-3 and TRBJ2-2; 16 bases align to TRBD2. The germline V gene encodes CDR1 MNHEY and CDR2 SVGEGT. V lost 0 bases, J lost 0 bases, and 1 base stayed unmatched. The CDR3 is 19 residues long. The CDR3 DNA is TGTGCCAGCAGTTACTCGGGACTAGCGGGAGGGACGAACACCGGGGAGCTGTTTTTT. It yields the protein CASSYSGLAGGTNTGELFF.

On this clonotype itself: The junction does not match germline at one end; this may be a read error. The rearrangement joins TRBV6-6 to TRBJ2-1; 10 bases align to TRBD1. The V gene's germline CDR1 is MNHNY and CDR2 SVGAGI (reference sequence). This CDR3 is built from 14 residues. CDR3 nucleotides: TGTGACAGCAGAAGACAGGGGGCGGTCAATGAGCAGTTCTTC. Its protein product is CDSRRQGAVNEQFF.

The chain's CDR3 is CASSYVTAPRVKAEAFF. CDR3 coding DNA: TGTGCCAGCAGTTACGTGACAGCCCCTAGGGTGAAGGCTGAAGCTTTCTTT. The gene calls are TRBV6-5 and TRBJ1-1; weak D call: TRBD1 (5 bases). Trimming left V 2 bases short and J 6 bases short, with 22 bases between. The germline V gene has CDR1 MNHEY and CDR2 SVGAGI. The CDR3 totals 17 residues.

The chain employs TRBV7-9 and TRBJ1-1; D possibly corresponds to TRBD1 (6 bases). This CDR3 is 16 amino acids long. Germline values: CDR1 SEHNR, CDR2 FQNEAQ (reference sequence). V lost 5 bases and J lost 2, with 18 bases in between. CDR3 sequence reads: CASSRGQGRGNTEAFF. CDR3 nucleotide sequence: TGTGCCAGCAGCCGCGGCCAGGGGAGGGGTAACACTGAAGCTTTCTTT.

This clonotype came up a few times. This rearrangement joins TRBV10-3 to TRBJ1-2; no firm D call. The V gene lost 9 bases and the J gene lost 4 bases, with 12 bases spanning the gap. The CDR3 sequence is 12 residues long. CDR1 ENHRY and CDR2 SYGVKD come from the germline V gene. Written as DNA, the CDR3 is TGTGCCATTCCAAGATTAGTCTATGGCTACACCTTC. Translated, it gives CAIPRLVYGYTF.

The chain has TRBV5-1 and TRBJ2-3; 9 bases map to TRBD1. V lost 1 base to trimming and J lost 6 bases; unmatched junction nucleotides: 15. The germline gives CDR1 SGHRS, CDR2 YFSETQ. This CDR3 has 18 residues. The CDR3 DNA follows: TGCGCCAGCAGCTTGCCGGATAATCCGGGACAGGGAGGGGATACGCAGTATTTT. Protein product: CASSLPDNPGQGGDTQYF. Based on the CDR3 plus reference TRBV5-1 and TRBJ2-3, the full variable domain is KAGVTQTPRYLIKTRGQQVTLSCSPISGHRSVSWYQQTPGQGLQFLFEYFSETQRNKGNFPGRFSGRQFSNSRSEMNVSTLELGDSALYLCASSLPDNPGQGGDTQYFGPGTRLTVL.

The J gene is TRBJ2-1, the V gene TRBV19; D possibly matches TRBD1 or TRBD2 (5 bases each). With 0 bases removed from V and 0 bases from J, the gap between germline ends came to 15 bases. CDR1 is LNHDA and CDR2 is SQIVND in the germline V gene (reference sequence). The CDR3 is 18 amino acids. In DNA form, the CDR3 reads TGTGCCAGTAGTATAGAGGTTGGGTCGGGGCGCTCCTACAATGAGCAGTTCTTC. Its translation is CASSIEVGSGRSYNEQFF.

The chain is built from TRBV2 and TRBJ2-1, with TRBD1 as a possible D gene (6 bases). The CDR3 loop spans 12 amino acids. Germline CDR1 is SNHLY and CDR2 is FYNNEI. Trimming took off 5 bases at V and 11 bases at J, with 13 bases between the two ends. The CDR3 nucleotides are TGTGCCAGCAGTAATCAGGGGTCTAAGCAGTTCTTC. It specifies CASSNQGSKQFF. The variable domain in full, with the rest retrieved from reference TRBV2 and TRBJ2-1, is EPEVTQTPSHQVTQMGQEVILRCVPISNHLYFYWYRQILGQKVEFLVSFYNNEISEKSEIFDDQFSVERPDGSNFTLKIRSTKLEDSAMYFCASSNQGSKQFFGPGTRLTVL.

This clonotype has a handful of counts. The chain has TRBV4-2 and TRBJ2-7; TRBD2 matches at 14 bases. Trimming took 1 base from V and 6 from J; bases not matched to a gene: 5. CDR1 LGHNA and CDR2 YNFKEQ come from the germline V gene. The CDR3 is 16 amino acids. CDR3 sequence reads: CASSQGGLAGVGEQYF. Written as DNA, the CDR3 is TGTGCCAGCAGCCAAGGGGGACTAGCGGGAGTGGGCGAGCAGTACTTC.

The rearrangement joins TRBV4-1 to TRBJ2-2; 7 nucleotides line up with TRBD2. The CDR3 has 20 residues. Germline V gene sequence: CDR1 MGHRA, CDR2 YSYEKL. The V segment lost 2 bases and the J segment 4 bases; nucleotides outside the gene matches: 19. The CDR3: CASSQSSPPGLGSFTGELFF. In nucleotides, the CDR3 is TGCGCCAGCAGCCAATCTAGTCCGCCAGGACTAGGGTCATTCACCGGGGAGCTGTTTTTT.

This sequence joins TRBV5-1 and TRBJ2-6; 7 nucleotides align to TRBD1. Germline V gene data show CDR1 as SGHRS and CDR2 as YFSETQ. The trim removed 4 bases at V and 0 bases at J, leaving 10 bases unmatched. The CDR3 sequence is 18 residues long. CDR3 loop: CASSRQGDYVSGANVLTF. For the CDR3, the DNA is TGCGCCAGCAGCCGACAGGGTGATTATGTCTCTGGGGCCAACGTCCTGACTTTC. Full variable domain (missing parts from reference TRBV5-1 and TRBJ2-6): KAGVTQTPRYLIKTRGQQVTLSCSPISGHRSVSWYQQTPGQGLQFLFEYFSETQRNKGNFPGRFSGRQFSNSRSEMNVSTLELGDSALYLCASSRQGDYVSGANVLTFGAGSRLTVL.

CDR3 in DNA: TGCGCCAGCAGCTTGCGGGCTAAAACTTCCTACAATGAGCAGTTCTTC. It specifies CASSLRAKTSYNEQFF. The chain couples TRBV5-1 to TRBJ2-1; the D is unclear. Germline loops: CDR1 SGHRS, CDR2 YFSETQ. The CDR3 extends over 16 amino acids. Trimming stripped 1 base from V and 1 base from J, with 12 bases between.

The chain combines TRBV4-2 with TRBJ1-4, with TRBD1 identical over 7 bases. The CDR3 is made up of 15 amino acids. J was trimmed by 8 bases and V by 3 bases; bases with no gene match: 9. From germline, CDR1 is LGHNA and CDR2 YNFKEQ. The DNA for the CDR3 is TGTGCCAGCAGCCACAAGACAGGGTCCGACGAAAAACTGTTTTTT. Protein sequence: CASSHKTGSDEKLFF.

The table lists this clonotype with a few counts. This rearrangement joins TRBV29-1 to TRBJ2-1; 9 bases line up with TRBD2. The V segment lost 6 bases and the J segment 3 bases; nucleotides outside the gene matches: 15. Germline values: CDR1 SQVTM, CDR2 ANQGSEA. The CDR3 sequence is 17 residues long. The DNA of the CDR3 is TGCAGCGTGAGGTCAGTGTTTAGCGGGAGAGACTACAATGAGCAGTTCTTC. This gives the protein CSVRSVFSGRDYNEQFF.

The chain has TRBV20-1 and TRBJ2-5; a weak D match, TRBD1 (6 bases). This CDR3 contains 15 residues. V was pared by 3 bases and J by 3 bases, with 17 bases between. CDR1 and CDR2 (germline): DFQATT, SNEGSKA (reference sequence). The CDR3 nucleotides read TGCAGTGCTAGCGTCCCCAGGACAGCCGAAGAGACCCAGTACTTC. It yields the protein CSASVPRTAEETQYF.

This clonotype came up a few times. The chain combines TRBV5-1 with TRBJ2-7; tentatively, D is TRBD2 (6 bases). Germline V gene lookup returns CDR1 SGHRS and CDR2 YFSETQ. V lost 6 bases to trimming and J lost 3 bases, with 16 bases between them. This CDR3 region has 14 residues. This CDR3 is CASTSGTGLYEQYF. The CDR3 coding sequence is TGCGCCAGCACCTCGGGGACGGGACTCTACGAGCAGTACTTC.

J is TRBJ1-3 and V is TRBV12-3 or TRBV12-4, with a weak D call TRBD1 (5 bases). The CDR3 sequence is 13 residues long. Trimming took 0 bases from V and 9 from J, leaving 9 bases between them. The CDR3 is CASSLATGATIYF. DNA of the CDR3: TGTGCCAGCAGTTTAGCGACCGGGGCCACCATATATTTT.

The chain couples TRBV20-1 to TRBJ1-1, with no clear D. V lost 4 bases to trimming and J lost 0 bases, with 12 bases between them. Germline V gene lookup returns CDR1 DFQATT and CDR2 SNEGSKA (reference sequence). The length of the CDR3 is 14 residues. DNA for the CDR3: TGCAGTGCTAAAGATGGCACAGTGAACACTGAAGCTTTCTTT. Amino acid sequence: CSAKDGTVNTEAFF.

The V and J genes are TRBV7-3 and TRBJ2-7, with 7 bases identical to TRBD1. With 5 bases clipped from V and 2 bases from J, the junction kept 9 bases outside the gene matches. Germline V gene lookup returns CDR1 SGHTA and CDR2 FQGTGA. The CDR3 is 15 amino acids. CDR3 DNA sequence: TGTGCCAGCAGCCTATCCGGGACAGATCCCTACGAGCAGTACTTC. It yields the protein CASSLSGTDPYEQYF.

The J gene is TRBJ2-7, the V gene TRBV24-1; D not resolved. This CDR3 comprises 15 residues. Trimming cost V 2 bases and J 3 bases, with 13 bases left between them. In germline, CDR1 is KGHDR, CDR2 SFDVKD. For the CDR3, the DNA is TGTGCCACCAGTGATTCACTTACTCCAGGCTACGAGCAGTACTTC. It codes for CATSDSLTPGYEQYF.

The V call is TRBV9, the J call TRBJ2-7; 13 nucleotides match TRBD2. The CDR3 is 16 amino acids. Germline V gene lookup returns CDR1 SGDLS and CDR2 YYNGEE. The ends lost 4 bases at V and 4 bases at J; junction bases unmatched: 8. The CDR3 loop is CASSPGLAGVGYEQYF. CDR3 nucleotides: TGTGCCAGCAGCCCAGGACTAGCGGGAGTAGGATACGAGCAGTACTTC.

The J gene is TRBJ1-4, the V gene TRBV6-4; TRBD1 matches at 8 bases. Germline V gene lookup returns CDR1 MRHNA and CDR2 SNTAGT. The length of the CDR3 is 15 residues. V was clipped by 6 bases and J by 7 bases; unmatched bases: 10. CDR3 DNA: TGTGCCAGCAGCGCCTCAGGGGGCTCGGGTGAAAAACTGTTTTTT. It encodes CASSASGGSGEKLFF.

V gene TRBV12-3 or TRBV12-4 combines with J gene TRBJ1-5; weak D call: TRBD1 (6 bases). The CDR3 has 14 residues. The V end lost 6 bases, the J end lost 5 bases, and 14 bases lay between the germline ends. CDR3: CASRPNQGHQPQHF. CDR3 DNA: TGTGCCAGCAGACCCAACCAGGGGCATCAGCCCCAGCATTTT.